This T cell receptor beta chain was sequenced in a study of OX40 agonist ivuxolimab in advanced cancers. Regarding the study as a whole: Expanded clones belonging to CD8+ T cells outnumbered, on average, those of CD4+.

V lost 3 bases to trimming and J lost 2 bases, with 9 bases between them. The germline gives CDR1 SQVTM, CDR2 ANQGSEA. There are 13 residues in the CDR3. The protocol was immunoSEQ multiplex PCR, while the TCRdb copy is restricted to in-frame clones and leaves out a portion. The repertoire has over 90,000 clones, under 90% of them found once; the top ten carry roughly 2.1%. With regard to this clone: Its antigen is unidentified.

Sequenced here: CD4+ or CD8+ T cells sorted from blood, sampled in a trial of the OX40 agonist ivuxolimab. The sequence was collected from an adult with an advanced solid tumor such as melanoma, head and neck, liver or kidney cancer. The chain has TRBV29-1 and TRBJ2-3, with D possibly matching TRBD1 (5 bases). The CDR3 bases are TGCAGCGTTGACCAGGGCACCACAGATACGCAGTATTTT. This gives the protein CSVDQGTTDTQYF.